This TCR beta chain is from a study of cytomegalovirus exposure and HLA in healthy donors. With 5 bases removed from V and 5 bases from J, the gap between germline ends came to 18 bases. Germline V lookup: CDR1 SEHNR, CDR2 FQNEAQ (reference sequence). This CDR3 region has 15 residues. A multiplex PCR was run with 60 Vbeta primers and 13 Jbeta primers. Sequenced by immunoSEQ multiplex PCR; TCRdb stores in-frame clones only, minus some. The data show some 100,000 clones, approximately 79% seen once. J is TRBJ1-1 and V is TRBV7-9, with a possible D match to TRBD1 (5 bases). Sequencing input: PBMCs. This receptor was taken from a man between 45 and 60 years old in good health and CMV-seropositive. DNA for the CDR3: TGTGCCAGCAGCCATCCTGGGGGGGGACGGACTGAAGCTTTCTTT. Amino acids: CASSHPGGGRTEAFF.